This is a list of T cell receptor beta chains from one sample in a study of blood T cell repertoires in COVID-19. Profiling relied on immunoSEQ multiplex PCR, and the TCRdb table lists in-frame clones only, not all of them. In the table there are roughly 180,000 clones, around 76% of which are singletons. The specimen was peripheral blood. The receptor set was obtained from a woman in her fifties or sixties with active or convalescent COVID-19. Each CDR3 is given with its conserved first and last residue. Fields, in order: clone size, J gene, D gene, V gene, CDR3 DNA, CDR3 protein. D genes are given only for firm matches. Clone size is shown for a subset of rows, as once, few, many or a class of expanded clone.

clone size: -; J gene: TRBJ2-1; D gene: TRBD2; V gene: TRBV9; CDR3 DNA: TGTGCCAGTTCGGGGGGGCCTAGCCCCTACAATGAGCAGTTCTTC; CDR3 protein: CASSGGPSPYNEQFF
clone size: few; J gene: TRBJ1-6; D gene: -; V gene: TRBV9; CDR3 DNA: TGTGCCAGCAGCGTAGGAGAGGCGGGTTCACCCCTCCACTTT; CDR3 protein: CASSVGEAGSPLHF
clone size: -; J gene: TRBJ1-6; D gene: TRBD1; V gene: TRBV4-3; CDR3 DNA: TGCGCCAGCAGCCAAGACCTGGGATCCAGGGGGAACTCACCCCTCCACTTT; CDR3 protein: CASSQDLGSRGNSPLHF
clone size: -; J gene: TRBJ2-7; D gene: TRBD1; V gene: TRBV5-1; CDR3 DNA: TGCGCCAGCAGCTTGCACGGACAGGGGAACGAGCAGTACTTC; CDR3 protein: CASSLHGQGNEQYF
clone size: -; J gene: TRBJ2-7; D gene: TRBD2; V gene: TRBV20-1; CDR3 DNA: TGCAGTGCTAGTTCTTCGACGGGGGGGTACGAGCAGTACTTC; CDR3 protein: CSASSSTGGYEQYF
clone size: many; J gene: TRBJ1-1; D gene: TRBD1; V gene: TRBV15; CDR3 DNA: TGTGCCACCAGCAGAGATAGGACAGGGAACACTGAAGCTTTCTTT; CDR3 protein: CATSRDRTGNTEAFF
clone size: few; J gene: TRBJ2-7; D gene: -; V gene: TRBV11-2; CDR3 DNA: TGTGCCAGCAGCTTAGGGGCGGGAACCTCCTACGAGCAGTACTTC; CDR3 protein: CASSLGAGTSYEQYF
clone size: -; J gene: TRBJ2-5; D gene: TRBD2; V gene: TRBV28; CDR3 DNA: TGTGCCAGCAGTTTAGGGCGGGGGGCCAGGGCAGAGACCCAGTACTTC; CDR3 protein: CASSLGRGARAETQYF
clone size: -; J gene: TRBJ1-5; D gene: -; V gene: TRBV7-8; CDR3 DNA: TGTGCCAGCACCCAACAGAACAGGGTGAGCAATCAGCCCCAGCATTTT; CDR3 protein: CASTQQNRVSNQPQHF
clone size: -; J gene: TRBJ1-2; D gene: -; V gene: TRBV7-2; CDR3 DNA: TGTGCCAGCAGCTTACAGTCGAAGGGCTACACCTTC; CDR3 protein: CASSLQSKGYTF
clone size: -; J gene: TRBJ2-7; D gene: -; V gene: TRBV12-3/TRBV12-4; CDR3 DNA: TGTGCCAGCAGTTTAACTCCCAACTACGAGCAGTACTTC; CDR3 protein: CASSLTPNYEQYF
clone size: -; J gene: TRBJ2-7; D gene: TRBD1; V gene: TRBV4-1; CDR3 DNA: TGCGCCAGCAGCCAAGATCGCCCCTCGCCGGGACAGGGTTACGAGCAGTACTTC; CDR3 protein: CASSQDRPSPGQGYEQYF
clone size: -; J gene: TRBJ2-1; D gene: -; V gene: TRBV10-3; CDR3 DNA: TGTGCCACCAGGGGCAGCTCTTACAATGAGCAGTTCTTC; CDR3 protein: CATRGSSYNEQFF
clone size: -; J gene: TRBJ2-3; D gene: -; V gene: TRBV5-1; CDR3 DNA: TGCGCCAGCAGCTTGGTTGGTAGCCGGGATACGCAGTATTTT; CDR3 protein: CASSLVGSRDTQYF
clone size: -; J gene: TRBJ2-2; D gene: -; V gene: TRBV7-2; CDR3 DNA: TGTGCCAGCAGCTTAGGATTACAGGCCGGGGAGCTGTTTTTT; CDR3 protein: CASSLGLQAGELFF
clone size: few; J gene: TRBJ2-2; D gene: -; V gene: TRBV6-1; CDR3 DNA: TGTGCCAGCAGTGCCCCTCGAGGGGGAAACACCGGGGAGCTGTTTTTT; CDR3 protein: CASSAPRGGNTGELFF
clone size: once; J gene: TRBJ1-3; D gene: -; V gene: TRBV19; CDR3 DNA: TGTGCCAGTGGAGTATTCCCGTTGGGAAACACCATATATTTT; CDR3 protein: CASGVFPLGNTIYF
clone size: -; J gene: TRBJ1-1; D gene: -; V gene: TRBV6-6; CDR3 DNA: TGTGCCAGCAGTCCTGAAGCGGGGAACCTTATGAACACTGAAGCTTTCTTT; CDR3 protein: CASSPEAGNLMNTEAFF
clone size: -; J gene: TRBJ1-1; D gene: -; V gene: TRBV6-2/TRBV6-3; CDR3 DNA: TGTGCCAGCAGTTACTTCACCAGGCGTGAAGCTTTCTTT; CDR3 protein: CASSYFTRREAFF
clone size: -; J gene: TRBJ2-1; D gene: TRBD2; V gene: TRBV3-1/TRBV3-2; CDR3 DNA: TGTGCCAGCAGCACAGCCGGGGAGCGGGAGCCCAATGAGCAGTTCTTC; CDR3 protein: CASSTAGEREPNEQFF
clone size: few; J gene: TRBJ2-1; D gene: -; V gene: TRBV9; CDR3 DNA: TGTGCCAGCGGACCAGGGGACTACCTAGGGATGAGTGAGCAGTTCTTC; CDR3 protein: CASGPGDYLGMSEQFF
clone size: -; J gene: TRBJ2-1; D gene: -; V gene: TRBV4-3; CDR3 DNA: TGCGCCAGCAGCCAAGAAGATGGAGATGATGAGCAGTTCTTC; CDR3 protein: CASSQEDGDDEQFF
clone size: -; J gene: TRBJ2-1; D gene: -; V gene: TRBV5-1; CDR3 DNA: TGCGCCAGCAGCTTGGCCGGACAAGGCAATGAGCAGTTCTTC; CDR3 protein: CASSLAGQGNEQFF
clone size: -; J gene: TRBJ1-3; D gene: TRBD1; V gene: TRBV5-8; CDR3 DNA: TGTGCCAGCAGCTACCGGGACAGTGGAAACACCATATATTTT; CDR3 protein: CASSYRDSGNTIYF
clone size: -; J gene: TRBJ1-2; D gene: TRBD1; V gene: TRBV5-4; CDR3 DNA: TGTGCCAGCAGCTACGACAGGGATGGCTACACCTTC; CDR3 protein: CASSYDRDGYTF
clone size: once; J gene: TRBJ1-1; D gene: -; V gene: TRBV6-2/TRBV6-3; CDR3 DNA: TGTGCCAGCAGCGGTAAACAGGGCCCCCCTACTGAAGCTTTCTTT; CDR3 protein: CASSGKQGPPTEAFF
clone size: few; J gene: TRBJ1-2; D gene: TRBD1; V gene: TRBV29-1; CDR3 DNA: TGCAGCGCCTACGGGACAGGGGGCAAATATGGCTACACCTTC; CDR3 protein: CSAYGTGGKYGYTF
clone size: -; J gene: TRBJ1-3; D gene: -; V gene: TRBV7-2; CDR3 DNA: TGTGCCAGCAGCCTAGGCTGGAGCTCTGGAAACACCATATATTTT; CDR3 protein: CASSLGWSSGNTIYF
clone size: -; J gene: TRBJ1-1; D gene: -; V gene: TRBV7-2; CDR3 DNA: TGTGCCAGCAGCTTACAGGCTCCGAACACTGAAGCTTTCTTT; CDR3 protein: CASSLQAPNTEAFF
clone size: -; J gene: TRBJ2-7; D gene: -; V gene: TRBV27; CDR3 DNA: TGTGCCAGCCGCAGGGAGGACGAGCAGTACTTC; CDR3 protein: CASRREDEQYF
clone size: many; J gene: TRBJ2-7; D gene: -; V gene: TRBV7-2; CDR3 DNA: TGTGCCAGCAGCTTATCCCGCAGGGCCTACGAGCAGTACTTC; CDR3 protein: CASSLSRRAYEQYF
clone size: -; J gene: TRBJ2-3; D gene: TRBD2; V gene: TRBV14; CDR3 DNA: TGTGCCAGCAGCCAAGACCGGGGGGGCATAGATACGCAGTATTTT; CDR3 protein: CASSQDRGGIDTQYF
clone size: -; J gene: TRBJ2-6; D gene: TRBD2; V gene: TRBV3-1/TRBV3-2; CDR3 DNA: TGTGCCAGCAGCCAAGTAATGAGCGGGACTGGGGCCAACGTCCTGACTTTC; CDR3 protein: CASSQVMSGTGANVLTF
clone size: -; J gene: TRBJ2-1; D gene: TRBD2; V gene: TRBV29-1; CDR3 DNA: TGCAGCGTTGAAGATCTGGCGGGAGGACTGGATGAGCAGTTCTTC; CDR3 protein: CSVEDLAGGLDEQFF
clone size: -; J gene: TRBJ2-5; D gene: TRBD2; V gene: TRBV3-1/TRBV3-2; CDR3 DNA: TGTGCCAGCAGCCCAAATAGCGGGGGGGGTCGAGAGACCCAGTACTTC; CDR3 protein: CASSPNSGGGRETQYF
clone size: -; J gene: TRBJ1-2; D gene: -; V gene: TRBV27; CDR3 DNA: TGTGCCAGCGGTAAACAGGCCCACTATGGCTACACCTTC; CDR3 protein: CASGKQAHYGYTF
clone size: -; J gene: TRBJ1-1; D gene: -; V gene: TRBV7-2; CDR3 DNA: TGTGCCAGCAGCTCAGGCGTTAACACTGAAGCTTTCTTT; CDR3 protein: CASSSGVNTEAFF
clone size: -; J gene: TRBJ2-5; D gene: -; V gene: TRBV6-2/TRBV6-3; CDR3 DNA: TGTGCCAGCAGGTACAGGTCCGGGGAGACCCAGTACTTC; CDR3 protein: CASRYRSGETQYF
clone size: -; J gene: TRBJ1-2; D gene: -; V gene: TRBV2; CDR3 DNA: TGTGCCGGGGGAACAGGGTTAGGATATGGCTACACCTTC; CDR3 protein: CAGGTGLGYGYTF